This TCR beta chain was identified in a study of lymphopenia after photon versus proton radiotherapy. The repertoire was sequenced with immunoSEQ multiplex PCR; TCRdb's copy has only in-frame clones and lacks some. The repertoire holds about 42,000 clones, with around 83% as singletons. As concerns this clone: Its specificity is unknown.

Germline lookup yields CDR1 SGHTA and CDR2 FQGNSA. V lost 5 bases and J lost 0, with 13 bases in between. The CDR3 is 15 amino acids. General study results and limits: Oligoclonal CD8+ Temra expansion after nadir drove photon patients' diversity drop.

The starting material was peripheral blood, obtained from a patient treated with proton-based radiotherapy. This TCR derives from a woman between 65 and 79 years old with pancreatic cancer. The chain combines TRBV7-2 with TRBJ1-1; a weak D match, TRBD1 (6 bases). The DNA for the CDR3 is TGTGCCAGCAGCCCCCCCGGGGGCATGAACACTGAAGCTTTCTTT. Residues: CASSPPGGMNTEAFF.